These T cell receptor beta chains were read from a single sample in a study of OX40 agonist ivuxolimab in advanced cancers. Data came from immunoSEQ multiplex PCR; TCRdb stores just in-frame clones and leaves some out. Counted here are roughly 58,000 clones, 77% occurring once; the ten biggest clones make up 5% to 7.5%. The sample consisted of CD4+ or CD8+ T cells sorted from blood, taken in a trial of the OX40 agonist ivuxolimab. The receptors were gathered from an adult with an advanced solid tumor such as melanoma, head and neck, liver or kidney cancer. Each CDR3 is given with its conserved first and last residue. The D gene is left open where the match is weak. Not all rows give a size; the values are once, few, many and, for expanded clones, a class.

V gene: TRBV4-3; CDR3 length: 13; D gene: -; J gene: TRBJ1-2; clone size: -; CDR3 DNA: TGCGCCAGCAGCCAAGGACACTTCTATGGCTACACCTTC; CDR3 protein: CASSQGHFYGYTF
V gene: TRBV27; CDR3 length: 15; D gene: -; J gene: TRBJ2-7; clone size: -; CDR3 DNA: TGTGCCAGCAGTTCCCCGGGACATTCCTTCTACGAGCAGTACTTC; CDR3 protein: CASSSPGHSFYEQYF
V gene: TRBV10-2; CDR3 length: 13; D gene: -; J gene: TRBJ2-5; clone size: -; CDR3 DNA: TGCGCCAGCAGAGGGGACATTCAAGAGACCCAGTACTTC; CDR3 protein: CASRGDIQETQYF
V gene: TRBV7-8; CDR3 length: 14; D gene: -; J gene: TRBJ1-5; clone size: once; CDR3 DNA: TGTGCCAGCAGCGAAGACAGAGTCAATCAGCCCCAGCATTTT; CDR3 protein: CASSEDRVNQPQHF
V gene: TRBV5-1; CDR3 length: 16; D gene: -; J gene: TRBJ1-1; clone size: -; CDR3 DNA: TGCGCCAGCAGCTTGGACCCTACAGGGCTGAACACTGAAGCTTTCTTT; CDR3 protein: CASSLDPTGLNTEAFF
V gene: TRBV18; CDR3 length: 16; D gene: -; J gene: TRBJ1-1; clone size: -; CDR3 DNA: TGTGCCAGCTCACCCTGGGCCCTGGGAGACAACACTGAAGCTTTCTTT; CDR3 protein: CASSPWALGDNTEAFF
V gene: TRBV5-4; CDR3 length: 15; D gene: TRBD2; J gene: TRBJ2-1; clone size: once; CDR3 DNA: TGTGCCAGCAGCGGCGCGGGGGTCTCCTACAATGAGCAGTTCTTC; CDR3 protein: CASSGAGVSYNEQFF
V gene: TRBV7-6; CDR3 length: 14; D gene: -; J gene: TRBJ1-1; clone size: few; CDR3 DNA: TGTGCCAGCAGCTTAGCTCCGGGGAACACTGAAGCTTTCTTT; CDR3 protein: CASSLAPGNTEAFF
V gene: TRBV19; CDR3 length: 13; D gene: -; J gene: TRBJ2-7; clone size: -; CDR3 DNA: TGTGCCAGTAGGGGGGATCACTCCTACGAGCAGTACTTC; CDR3 protein: CASRGDHSYEQYF
V gene: TRBV7-3; CDR3 length: 16; D gene: -; J gene: TRBJ2-3; clone size: -; CDR3 DNA: TGTGCCAGCAGCCTCGGACAGTGGCCTAGCACAGATACGCAGTATTTT; CDR3 protein: CASSLGQWPSTDTQYF
V gene: TRBV28; CDR3 length: 14; D gene: TRBD1; J gene: TRBJ1-3; clone size: many; CDR3 DNA: TGTGCCAGCAGTACTTACAGGGGTAGAAACACCATATATTTT; CDR3 protein: CASSTYRGRNTIYF
V gene: TRBV5-6; CDR3 length: 16; D gene: TRBD1; J gene: TRBJ1-4; clone size: -; CDR3 DNA: TGTGCCAGCAGCAGGGCAGGGGGCCGGTATAATGAAAAACTGTTTTTT; CDR3 protein: CASSRAGGRYNEKLFF
V gene: TRBV19; CDR3 length: 17; D gene: TRBD2; J gene: TRBJ2-1; clone size: -; CDR3 DNA: TGTGCCAGTACGGGGAGGGGCAATACAATGAGCCGGAATGAGCAGTTCTTC; CDR3 protein: CASTGRGNTMSRNEQFF
V gene: TRBV10-2; CDR3 length: 12; D gene: -; J gene: TRBJ1-1; clone size: -; CDR3 DNA: TGCGCCAGCAGTGACCCCCTGGGGGCAGCTTTCTTT; CDR3 protein: CASSDPLGAAFF
V gene: TRBV2; CDR3 length: 14; D gene: TRBD1; J gene: TRBJ2-1; clone size: -; CDR3 DNA: TGTGCCACCCCGACAGGGGGCTCCTACAATGAGCAGTTCTTC; CDR3 protein: CATPTGGSYNEQFF
V gene: TRBV2; CDR3 length: 13; D gene: TRBD1; J gene: TRBJ2-2; clone size: few; CDR3 DNA: TGTGCCAGCACCGGACAGGGCACCGGGGAGCTGTTTTTT; CDR3 protein: CASTGQGTGELFF
V gene: TRBV25-1; CDR3 length: 13; D gene: -; J gene: TRBJ2-3; clone size: -; CDR3 DNA: TGTGCCAGCAGTGAATACCGGGTAGATACGCAGTATTTT; CDR3 protein: CASSEYRVDTQYF
V gene: TRBV25-1; CDR3 length: 14; D gene: -; J gene: TRBJ1-5; clone size: -; CDR3 DNA: TGTGCCAGCAGTGAACCGTTTAGCAATCAGCCCCAGCATTTT; CDR3 protein: CASSEPFSNQPQHF
V gene: TRBV7-2; CDR3 length: 15; D gene: TRBD2; J gene: TRBJ2-7; clone size: -; CDR3 DNA: TGTGCCAGCAGCTTCGGACTAGCGGCTACCTACGAGCAGTACTTC; CDR3 protein: CASSFGLAATYEQYF
V gene: TRBV6-1; CDR3 length: 14; D gene: -; J gene: TRBJ2-3; clone size: -; CDR3 DNA: TGTGCCAGCAGTGGGGGGGGGCCTGGGGATACGCAGTATTTT; CDR3 protein: CASSGGGPGDTQYF
V gene: TRBV7-2; CDR3 length: 16; D gene: -; J gene: TRBJ2-2; clone size: -; CDR3 DNA: TGTGCCAGCAGCTTGGACTCAGGGGCCGACACCGGGGAGCTGTTTTTT; CDR3 protein: CASSLDSGADTGELFF
V gene: TRBV19; CDR3 length: 14; D gene: -; J gene: TRBJ2-3; clone size: many; CDR3 DNA: TGTGCCAGTAGGTTGGCCTTGAACGCAGATACGCAGTATTTT; CDR3 protein: CASRLALNADTQYF